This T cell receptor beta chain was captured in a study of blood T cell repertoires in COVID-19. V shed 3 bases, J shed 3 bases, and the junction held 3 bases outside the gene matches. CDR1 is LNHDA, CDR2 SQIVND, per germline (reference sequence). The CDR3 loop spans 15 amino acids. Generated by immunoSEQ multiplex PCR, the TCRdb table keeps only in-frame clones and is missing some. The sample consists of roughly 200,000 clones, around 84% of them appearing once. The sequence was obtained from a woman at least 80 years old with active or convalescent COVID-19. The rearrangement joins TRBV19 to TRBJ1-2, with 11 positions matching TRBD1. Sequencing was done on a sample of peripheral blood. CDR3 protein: CASSMWTGGDYGYTF. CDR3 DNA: TGTGCCAGTAGTATGTGGACAGGGGGCGACTATGGCTACACCTTC.